This entry lists 19 T cell receptor beta chains sequenced from one sample in a study of T cells in localized non-small cell lung cancer. The assay was immunoSEQ multiplex PCR, and TCRdb's table has in-frame clones only and misses some. The table records under 35,000 clones, roughly 90% of them present only once. The sample in question was peripheral blood, obtained before any cancer treatment. The receptors were gathered from a female donor of 60 years or more with stage I lung adenocarcinoma.

V is TRBV13 and J is TRBJ2-7; 13 positions match TRBD2. Germline V CDR1 and CDR2: PRHDT, FYEKMQ (reference sequence). CDR3 length: 17 residues. Losses at the gene ends were 5 bases for V and 7 bases for J; bases not matched to a gene: 14. The CDR3 DNA follows: TGTGCCAGCAGCCCCGGGACTAGCGGGGCCGCTCCTACAGAGCAGTACTTC. It is translated as CASSPGTSGAAPTEQYF.

DNA of the CDR3: TGCGCCAGCAGCTATTTGGGCGGACAGGACGGTTCACCCCTCCACTTT. Amino acids: CASSYLGGQDGSPLHF. The chain couples TRBV5-1 to TRBJ1-6, with 7 bases fitting TRBD1. CDR1 and CDR2 (germline): SGHRS, YFSETQ. Trimming took 3 bases from V and 9 from J; bases not matched to a gene: 12. The CDR3 is made up of 16 amino acids.

This chain joins TRBV4-1 and TRBJ2-6; 10 positions match TRBD1. In germline, CDR1 is MGHRA, CDR2 YSYEKL. The CDR3 is 16 amino acids. V shed 4 bases and J 2 bases; nucleotides not matched to a gene: 2. This chain's CDR3 is CASSLGTGAGANVLTF. The CDR3 coding sequence is TGCGCCAGCAGCCTGGGGACAGGGGCTGGGGCCAACGTCCTGACTTTC.

The chain couples TRBV11-2 to TRBJ2-7, with a possible D match to TRBD2 (5 bases). The CDR3 covers 16 residues. V lost 5 bases, J lost 0 bases, and 17 bases lay in between. Looked up from germline, CDR1 is SGHAT and CDR2 is FQNNGV. The CDR3 DNA reads TGTGCCAGCAGCCTTCGACTCTCACGGGGCTCCTACGAGCAGTACTTC. This sequence encodes CASSLRLSRGSYEQYF.

This chain connects TRBV7-8 to TRBJ1-1; TRBD1 is a possible D gene (5 bases). The length of the CDR3 is 13 residues. V lost 5 bases to trimming and J lost 5 bases, with 12 bases between them. CDR1 SGHVS and CDR2 FQNEAQ come from the germline V gene. CDR3 nucleotide sequence: TGTGCCAGCAGCCCCGAGGGGAGGACTGAAGCTTTCTTT. Amino acids: CASSPEGRTEAFF.

The genes are TRBV7-8 and TRBJ1-6, with a tentative D call TRBD1 (6 bases). The CDR3 totals 15 residues. Germline V lookup: CDR1 SGHVS, CDR2 FQNEAQ. Deletions cut 0 bases from V and 9 bases from J, with 12 bases between. CDR3 region: CASSLAGGLGSPLHF. The CDR3 coding sequence is TGTGCCAGCAGCTTAGCAGGGGGATTAGGTTCACCCCTCCACTTT. Full variable domain (remainder filled in from reference TRBV7-8 and TRBJ1-6): GAGVSQSPRYKVAKRGQDVALRCDPISGHVSLFWYQQALGQGPEFLTYFQNEAQLDKSGLPSDRFFAERPEGSVSTLKIQRTQQEDSAVYLCASSLAGGLGSPLHFGNGTRLTVT.

This rearrangement joins TRBV18 to TRBJ1-2; D possibly corresponds to TRBD1 (5 bases). The CDR3 loop spans 14 amino acids. Germline values: CDR1 KGHSH, CDR2 LQKENI. With 2 bases removed from V and 5 bases from J, the gap between germline ends came to 12 bases. DNA of the CDR3: TGTGCCAGCTCACCAAACGACAGCCCTTATGGCTACACCTTC. Protein: CASSPNDSPYGYTF.

The V and J genes are TRBV30 and TRBJ1-1, with 9 bases matching TRBD1. J was trimmed by 10 bases and V by 3 bases; bases with no gene match: 6. The V gene's germline CDR1 is GTSNPN and CDR2 SVGIG (reference sequence). This CDR3 has 12 residues. The CDR3 region is CAWSPQGAPAFF. CDR3 coding DNA: TGTGCCTGGAGCCCACAGGGGGCTCCAGCTTTCTTT.

V and J are TRBV30 and TRBJ1-3; D is undetermined. V lost 3 bases, J lost 2 bases, and 11 bases lay in between. The germline V gene has CDR1 GTSNPN and CDR2 SVGIG (reference sequence). This CDR3 region has 14 residues. CDR3 DNA: TGTGCCTGGAGGTTAAGGGATCCTGGAAACACCATATATTTT. Translated: CAWRLRDPGNTIYF. Full variable domain (outside the CDR3, taken from reference TRBV30 and TRBJ1-3): SQTIHQWPATLVQPVGSPLSLECTVEGTSNPNLYWYRQAAGRGLQLLFYSVGIGQISSEVPQNLSASRPQDRQFILSSKKLLLSDSGFYLCAWRLRDPGNTIYFGEGSWLTVV.

The V and J genes are TRBV5-1 and TRBJ2-2; 8 bases agree with TRBD1. Germline lookup yields CDR1 SGHRS and CDR2 YFSETQ. The ends lost 0 bases at V and 5 bases at J; junction bases unmatched: 9. CDR3 size: 17 residues. The CDR3 sequence is CASSLEAGGYVTGELFF. CDR3 nucleotide sequence: TGCGCCAGCAGCTTGGAGGCAGGGGGCTATGTAACCGGGGAGCTGTTTTTT. Filled out from reference TRBV5-1 and TRBJ2-2, the complete variable domain reads KAGVTQTPRYLIKTRGQQVTLSCSPISGHRSVSWYQQTPGQGLQFLFEYFSETQRNKGNFPGRFSGRQFSNSRSEMNVSTLELGDSALYLCASSLEAGGYVTGELFFGEGSRLTVL.

The chain recombines TRBV5-1 with TRBJ1-3; D remains unclear. This CDR3 region has 17 residues. Deletions cut 0 bases from V and 2 bases from J, with 15 bases between. Germline loops: CDR1 SGHRS, CDR2 YFSETQ. The CDR3 DNA is TGCGCCAGCAGCTTGGTGGGCGCGACACCCGCTGGAAACACCATATATTTT. It translates to CASSLVGATPAGNTIYF.

V is TRBV5-1 and J is TRBJ2-5, with 8 positions matching TRBD1. Germline lookup yields CDR1 SGHRS and CDR2 YFSETQ. J lost 1 base, V lost 4 bases, and 3 bases had no gene match. CDR3 length: 14 residues. Written as DNA, the CDR3 is TGCGCCAGCAGCCTTGGACAGGGCCAAGAGACCCAGTACTTC. Translation gives CASSLGQGQETQYF.

This chain joins TRBV5-1 and TRBJ2-2, with unresolved D. Germline V gene sequence: CDR1 SGHRS, CDR2 YFSETQ. The CDR3 is 19 residues long. V lost 3 bases, J lost 5 bases, and 26 bases lay in between. DNA for the CDR3: TGCGCCAGCAGCTCCTCCCGAAACACCCTCCAGGTTTTAACCGGGGAGCTGTTTTTT. Translated: CASSSSRNTLQVLTGELFF.

The CDR3 is CASSISDTIYF. In DNA form, the CDR3 reads TGTGCCAGTAGTATATCGGACACCATATATTTT. This chain joins TRBV19 and TRBJ1-3; no clear D gene. There are 11 residues in the CDR3. The V gene's germline CDR1 is LNHDA and CDR2 SQIVND (reference sequence). The V gene lost 2 bases and the J gene lost 8 bases, with 4 bases spanning the gap. Full variable domain (remainder filled in from reference TRBV19 and TRBJ1-3): DGGITQSPKYLFRKEGQNVTLSCEQNLNHDAMYWYRQDPGQGLRLIYYSQIVNDFQKGDIAEGYSVSREKKESFPLTVTSAQKNPTAFYLCASSISDTIYFGEGSWLTVV.

The V gene is TRBV5-6, the J gene TRBJ1-1; D is perhaps TRBD1 (5 bases). The CDR3 has 14 residues. CDR1 is SGHDT and CDR2 is YYEEEE in the germline V gene. Trimming cost V 1 base and J 0 bases, with 7 bases left between them. CDR3 sequence (DNA): TGTGCCAGCAGCTTGTTGACAGTGAACACTGAAGCTTTCTTT. It yields the protein CASSLLTVNTEAFF.

In this sample, this clone turned up once. The chain couples TRBV7-2 to TRBJ1-6, with TRBD1 matching over 7 bases. V shed 5 bases, J shed 7 bases, and the junction held 5 bases outside the gene matches. CDR1 and CDR2 (germline): SGHTA, FQGNSA. The CDR3 loop spans 14 amino acids. The CDR3 loop is CASSQGQQNSPLHF. CDR3 bases: TGTGCCAGCAGCCAGGGACAGCAAAATTCACCCCTCCACTTT.

V gene TRBV6-1 combines with J gene TRBJ1-2; 8 bases agree with TRBD1. J gave up 5 bases and V 0 bases, and 2 bases lay outside the gene matches. Germline V gene data show CDR1 as MNHNS and CDR2 as SASEGT. This CDR3 has 14 amino acids. This CDR3 reads CASSEAHRGYGYTF. CDR3 nucleotides: TGTGCCAGCAGTGAAGCACACAGGGGGTATGGCTACACCTTC.

The chain combines TRBV5-1 with TRBJ2-2, with D possibly being TRBD1 (5 bases). With 0 bases removed from V and 5 bases from J, the gap between germline ends came to 14 bases. Germline V gene data show CDR1 as SGHRS and CDR2 as YFSETQ. This CDR3 comprises 16 residues. The CDR3: CASSLDAGMDTGELFF. DNA for the CDR3: TGCGCCAGCAGCTTGGATGCAGGGATGGATACCGGGGAGCTGTTTTTT.

The rearrangement joins TRBV27 to TRBJ2-5; D gene unclear. The V gene lost 0 bases and the J gene lost 1 base, with 12 bases spanning the gap. The CDR3 loop spans 16 amino acids. Per germline, CDR1 MNHEY and CDR2 SMNVEV (reference sequence). CDR3 sequence (DNA): TGTGCCAGCAGTTTATCGAGCCAGTCTCTCCAAGAGACCCAGTACTTC. Protein sequence: CASSLSSQSLQETQYF.